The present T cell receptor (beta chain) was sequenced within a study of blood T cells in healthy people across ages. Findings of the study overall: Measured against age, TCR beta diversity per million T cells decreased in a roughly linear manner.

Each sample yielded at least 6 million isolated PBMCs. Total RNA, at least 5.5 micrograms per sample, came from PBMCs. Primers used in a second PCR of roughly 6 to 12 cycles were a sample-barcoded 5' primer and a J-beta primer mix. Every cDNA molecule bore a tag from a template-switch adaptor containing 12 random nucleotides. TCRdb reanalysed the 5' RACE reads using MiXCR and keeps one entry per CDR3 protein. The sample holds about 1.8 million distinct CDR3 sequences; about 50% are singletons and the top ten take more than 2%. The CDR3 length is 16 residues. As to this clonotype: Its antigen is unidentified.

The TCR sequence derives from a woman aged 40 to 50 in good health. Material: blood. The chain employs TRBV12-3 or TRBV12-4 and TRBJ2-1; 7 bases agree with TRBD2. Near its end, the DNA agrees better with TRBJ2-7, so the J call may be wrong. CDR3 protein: CASSFRASGAYNEQYF. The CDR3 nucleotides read TGTGCCAGCAGTTTTAGGGCTAGCGGAGCCTACAATGAGCAGTACTTC.